This T cell receptor (beta chain) was found in a study of cytomegalovirus exposure and HLA in healthy donors. For this clone: What it recognizes is unknown.

Study-level points and caveats: With high specificity and sensitivity, the classifier reportedly diagnosed cytomegalovirus status. Most TCR sequences were seen very rarely across donors, but some public TCRs occurred in many.

Germline V lookup: CDR1 KGHSH, CDR2 LQKENI. V was clipped by 0 bases and J by 10 bases; unmatched bases: 9. The CDR3 contains 15 residues. The validation cohort, a group of under 150 subjects, included the donors and was separate from the roughly 670-subject first cohort. Assay used: immunoSEQ multiplex PCR; TCRdb lists only in-frame clones, some missing. The sample holds about 150,000 clones, 85% to 90% seen once. The chain carries TRBV18 and TRBJ1-1; 9 bases map to TRBD1. Sequencing used PBMCs. The sequence derives from a human donor in good health. This chain's CDR3 is CASSPPRTGDRPAFF. CDR3 coding DNA: TGTGCCAGCTCACCACCTAGGACAGGGGACCGCCCAGCTTTCTTT.